One and the same sample provided the 17 T cell receptor beta chains below, sequenced in a study of CD8+ T cells in alopecia areata. RNA was isolated and reverse transcribed to cDNA, the sequencing template. TCRdb's copy holds only in-frame clones and misses some; the assay was immunoSEQ multiplex PCR. The table records about 180,000 clones, around three fifths of them present only once. The input for sequencing was CD4+ T cells sorted from blood, taken at week 0. The receptors were gathered from a human donor with alopecia areata.

The J gene is TRBJ1-1, the V gene TRBV27; a weak D match, TRBD1 (5 bases). This CDR3 region has 15 residues. Deletions cut 2 bases from V and 8 bases from J, with 18 bases between. The V gene's germline CDR1 is MNHEY and CDR2 SMNVEV (reference sequence). CDR3 coding DNA: TGTGCCAGCAGTTTACTTACCGGGACTCCAAAGGAAGCTTTCTTT. Its translation is CASSLLTGTPKEAFF.

The rearrangement uses TRBV25-1 and TRBJ2-7; D remains unclear. This CDR3 is 13 amino acids long. Germline values: CDR1 MGHDK, CDR2 SYGVNS. The V end lost 7 bases, the J end lost 1 base, and 11 bases lay between the germline ends. CDR3 in DNA: TGTGCCAGCACTGACCGGAATTCCTACGAGCAGTACTTC. Residues: CASTDRNSYEQYF.

This chain joins TRBV28 and TRBJ2-5; 7 bases fit TRBD2. Per germline, CDR1 MDHEN and CDR2 SYDVKM. The CDR3 has 14 amino acids. Losses at the gene ends were 1 base for V and 2 bases for J; bases not matched to a gene: 1. The CDR3 sequence is CASSLSGGQETQYF. The CDR3 DNA reads as TGTGCCAGCAGTTTATCGGGGGGACAAGAGACCCAGTACTTC.

This rearrangement joins TRBV6-6 to TRBJ1-5; 8 positions match TRBD1. Germline trimming cut 6 bases from V and 6 bases from J; bases unmatched to any gene: 7. Germline-derived CDR1 and CDR2 are MNHNY and SVGAGI (reference sequence). The CDR3 is 14 amino acids. CDR3 sequence (DNA): TGTGCCAGCAGGGACCAGGGGGCGACTCAGCCCCAGCATTTT. This sequence encodes CASRDQGATQPQHF.

With respect to this clone: Relative to the germline gene, one junction end is altered; a read error may explain this. The chain recombines TRBV6-5 with TRBJ2-3, with D perhaps TRBD1 or TRBD2 (7 bases each). Germline V gene lookup returns CDR1 MNHEY and CDR2 SVGAGI. The length of the CDR3 is 16 residues. The CDR3 sequence is CASSYLWEGGTDTQCF. In nucleotides, the CDR3 is TGTGCCAGCAGTTACCTTTGGGAGGGAGGGACAGATACGCAGTGTTTT.

This clone was counted only a few times. The chain joins TRBV30 to TRBJ2-7, with a possible D match to TRBD2 (5 bases). The ends were cut back, 2 bases at V and 2 bases at J, with 13 bases in the middle. The germline V gene has CDR1 GTSNPN and CDR2 SVGIG (reference sequence). The CDR3 loop spans 14 amino acids. DNA for the CDR3: TGTGCCTGGAGTACCATCTCGGGGACCTACGAGCAGTACTTC. It specifies CAWSTISGTYEQYF.

This clone came up a few times. The chain links TRBV6-6 to TRBJ1-1; D uncertain. This CDR3 comprises 12 residues. Per the germline V gene, CDR1 is MNHNY and CDR2 is SVGAGI (reference sequence). The ends were cut back, 5 bases at V and 11 bases at J, with 15 bases in the middle. The CDR3 DNA is TGTGCCAGCAGTCGCTCAGACTCAGGCGCTTTCTTT. Translating gives CASSRSDSGAFF.

Notes on this clone: Different DNA sequences within this sample yield the same CDR3. The J gene is TRBJ1-1, the V gene TRBV29-1; 7 bases map to TRBD1. Germline values: CDR1 SQVTM, CDR2 ANQGSEA. With 1 base clipped from V and 7 bases from J, the junction kept 6 bases outside the gene matches. This CDR3 has 13 amino acids. The CDR3 DNA reads TGCAGCGTTGAAGGACCGGGACAGCTTGAAGCTTTCTTT. It translates to CSVEGPGQLEAFF.

This clone appeared a single time. The rearrangement joins TRBV29-1 to TRBJ1-4; tentatively, D is TRBD1 (6 bases). V lost 2 bases and J lost 8, with 15 bases in between. Germline V lookup: CDR1 SQVTM, CDR2 ANQGSEA. The CDR3 has 14 amino acids. The chain's CDR3 is CSVEKTGVPEKLFF. The CDR3 DNA reads TGCAGCGTTGAAAAGACAGGAGTTCCCGAAAAACTGTTTTTT.

The chain carries TRBV7-2 and TRBJ2-4; possibly TRBD2 for D (6 bases). Trimming shortened V by 4 bases and J by 2 bases, and 12 bases separated the two germline ends. There are 15 residues in the CDR3. The germline CDR1 and CDR2 sequences are SGHTA and FQGNSA. Here the CDR3 reads CASSSRDLTKNIQYF. CDR3 nucleotide sequence: TGTGCCAGCAGCTCAAGGGACTTAACCAAAAACATTCAGTACTTC.

This chain joins TRBV29-1 and TRBJ2-3, with D perhaps TRBD2 (5 bases). CDR3 size: 11 residues. Trimming removed 6 bases at V and 3 bases at J, with 7 bases between. Germline loops: CDR1 SQVTM, CDR2 ANQGSEA. As DNA, the CDR3 is TGCAGCGTCCGAGGGACAGATACGCAGTATTTT. Its protein product is CSVRGTDTQYF.

The chain joins TRBV30 to TRBJ2-5; 8 bases line up with TRBD2. Germline CDR1 reads GTSNPN; CDR2 reads SVGIG (reference sequence). This CDR3 comprises 14 residues. The junction had 6 bases not matched to a gene; V was cut back by 2 bases and J by 4 bases. CDR3: CAWSPGGAGETQYF. The CDR3 nucleotides read TGTGCCTGGAGTCCCGGGGGGGCGGGAGAGACCCAGTACTTC.

This clone appeared a single time. The J gene is TRBJ2-5, the V gene TRBV6-5, with TRBD1 identical over 7 bases. Germline loops: CDR1 MNHEY, CDR2 SVGAGI. The CDR3 is 15 amino acids. Germline trimming cut 0 bases from V and 5 bases from J; bases unmatched to any gene: 6. The CDR3 DNA is TGTGCCAGCAGTTACTCAGGGGGCCTATTCGAGACCCAGTACTTC. This gives the protein CASSYSGGLFETQYF.

V usage is TRBV5-1 and J usage is TRBJ2-7, with D possibly TRBD2 on 5 matching bases. CDR3 length: 14 residues. The germline CDR1 and CDR2 sequences are SGHRS and YFSETQ. Trimming took 4 bases from V and 0 from J, leaving 11 bases between them. In DNA form, the CDR3 reads TGCGCCAGCAGCAGGACGGGGAGCTCCTACGAGCAGTACTTC. Protein: CASSRTGSSYEQYF.

This chain connects TRBV28 to TRBJ2-6, with unresolved D. The CDR3 is 15 residues long. Trimming removed 6 bases at V and 0 bases at J, with 9 bases between. Per the germline V gene, CDR1 is MDHEN and CDR2 is SYDVKM. DNA for the CDR3: TGTGCCAGCAGCCCAAACTACTCTGGGGCCAACGTCCTGACTTTC. The encoded protein is CASSPNYSGANVLTF.

This clone has only a few counts. This chain uses TRBV27 with TRBJ2-2; 12 nucleotides align to TRBD1. The CDR3 runs to 16 residues. Germline CDR1 MNHEY, CDR2 SMNVEV (reference sequence). With V trimmed by 3 bases and J by 7 bases, 6 bases remained unmatched. DNA of the CDR3: TGTGCCAGCAGTTTGGGACAGGGGGCACGGGGCGGGGAGCTGTTTTTT. Translating it yields CASSLGQGARGGELFF.

The rearrangement joins TRBV5-6 to TRBJ1-2; D gene uncertain. Germline V CDR1 and CDR2: SGHDT, YYEEEE. V was cut by 4 bases and J by 6 bases, with 19 bases left in between. The CDR3 runs to 15 residues. The DNA for the CDR3 is TGTGCCAGCAGCCTAACAGTGCAAGGGAGTAATGGCTACACCTTC. Translating it yields CASSLTVQGSNGYTF.